This record concerns one T cell receptor (beta chain) sequence. Its antigen is unknown. The CDR3 consists of 14 residues. Trimming shortened V by 7 bases and J by 1 base, and 16 bases separated the two germline ends. The germline V gene encodes CDR1 SQVTM and CDR2 ANQGSEA. This specimen comes from a study of cytomegalovirus exposure and HLA in healthy donors. Primers included in the PCR were 60 Vbeta and 13 Jbeta primers. Assay: immunoSEQ multiplex PCR; the TCRdb copy retains only in-frame clones and omits some. The sample lists about 120,000 clones, about 78% occurring once. Overall study findings and caveats: While the bulk of TCR sequences proved rare, some public TCRs turned up in many donors.

This TCR came from a man aged 30-40 years in good health and CMV-seronegative. The chain is built from TRBV29-1 and TRBJ1-1; no firm D call. Sequenced: PBMCs. The CDR3 here is CSATLTAGNTEAFF. The CDR3 DNA is TGCAGCGCGACCTTAACCGCGGGGAACACTGAAGCTTTCTTT.